This is a list of T cell receptor beta chains from one sample in a study of blood T cell repertoires in COVID-19. The repertoire was sequenced with immunoSEQ multiplex PCR; TCRdb's copy has only in-frame clones and lacks some. The data contain fewer than 350,000 clones, 86% of them singletons. The sample comprised peripheral blood. These receptors were collected from a woman between 65 and 79 years old with COVID-19, enrolled during active disease. The CDR3 runs from the conserved cysteine through the conserved F or W. The order of the fields is clone size, J gene, V gene, D gene, CDR3 protein, CDR3 DNA. D genes are given only for firm matches. Size tells how often a clone was seen (once, few, many) or the class of an expanded clone, and some rows leave it out.

>.|TRBJ1-2|TRBV6-5|TRBD1
CASSYSLKGTGGGYTF
TGTGCCAGCAGTTACTCTTTGAAAGGGACAGGGGGGGGCTACACCTTC
>.|TRBJ2-7|TRBV5-1|.
CASSLDPGAGEQYF
TGCGCCAGCAGCTTAGACCCGGGCGCGGGCGAGCAGTACTTC
>.|TRBJ2-2|TRBV6-5|.
CASSYLQGGTGELFF
TGTGCCAGCAGTTACTTGCAGGGTGGCACGGGGGAGCTGTTTTTT
>.|TRBJ2-1|TRBV3-1/TRBV3-2|.
CASSQVDSTYNEQFF
TGTGCCAGCAGCCAAGTGGACAGCACCTACAATGAGCAGTTCTTC
>.|TRBJ1-5|TRBV10-2|.
CASTEGGGLSNQPQHF
TGCGCCAGCACCGAGGGGGGGGGCCTTAGCAATCAGCCCCAGCATTTT
>once|TRBJ2-3|TRBV24-1|.
CATSDAGSDTQYF
TGTGCCACCAGTGATGCAGGGTCAGATACGCAGTATTTT
>once|TRBJ1-5|TRBV4-1|.
CASSQSGNQPQHF
TGCGCCAGCAGCCAATCCGGGAATCAGCCCCAGCATTTT
>.|TRBJ2-5|TRBV7-8|.
CASSLGGGAQETQYF
TGTGCCAGCAGCTTAGGGGGCGGGGCTCAAGAGACCCAGTACTTC
>.|TRBJ1-2|TRBV3-1/TRBV3-2|.
CASSQDPSGNYGYTF
TGTGCCAGCAGCCAAGACCCGTCAGGGAACTATGGCTACACCTTC
>.|TRBJ1-2|TRBV7-8|.
CASSLRQSNLNYGYTF
TGTGCCAGCAGCTTGAGACAGTCCAACCTTAACTATGGCTACACCTTC
>.|TRBJ1-2|TRBV4-1|.
CASSQPGGTGYTF
TGCGCCAGCAGCCAACCGGGGGGGACCGGCTACACCTTC
>.|TRBJ2-2|TRBV11-2|TRBD2
CASSLIYSGGTNTGELFF
TGTGCCAGCAGCTTGATCTACTCGGGGGGAACGAACACCGGGGAGCTGTTTTTT
>.|TRBJ2-2|TRBV5-8|TRBD1
CASSTGTAFLGELFF
TGTGCCAGCAGCACAGGGACAGCTTTCCTCGGGGAGCTGTTTTTT
>.|TRBJ2-5|TRBV12-1|.
CASSLKRFQETQYF
TGTGCCAGCAGCCTCAAGCGCTTCCAAGAGACCCAGTACTTC
>.|TRBJ1-5|TRBV19|.
CATAFGRDSNQPQHF
TGTGCCACCGCATTTGGGCGAGATAGCAATCAGCCCCAGCATTTT
>.|TRBJ2-1|TRBV7-2|TRBD2
CASSLGLASYNEQFF
TGTGCCAGCAGCTTAGGACTAGCCTCCTACAATGAGCAGTTCTTC
>.|TRBJ1-1|TRBV5-1|TRBD1
CASSHWDRAMNTEAFF
TGCGCCAGCAGCCACTGGGACAGGGCTATGAACACTGAAGCTTTCTTT
>.|TRBJ2-7|TRBV5-1|.
CASSSGGEQYF
TGCGCCAGCAGCTCTGGAGGCGAGCAGTACTTC
>once|TRBJ2-2|TRBV9|.
CASSPMTREMGELFF
TGTGCCAGCAGCCCTATGACGAGGGAAATGGGGGAGCTGTTTTTT
>.|TRBJ2-3|TRBV9|.
CASSSAGTRTDTQYF
TGTGCCAGCAGCTCCGCGGGTACGCGCACAGATACGCAGTATTTT
>.|TRBJ1-6|TRBV27|.
CASSFLGPVEPLHF
TGTGCCAGCAGTTTTTTGGGCCCCGTTGAGCCCCTCCACTTT
>.|TRBJ1-1|TRBV7-2|.
CASSLAGGLNTEAFF
TGTGCCAGCAGCTTAGCGGGGGGGTTGAACACTGAAGCTTTCTTT
>.|TRBJ2-5|TRBV9|TRBD2
CASSGIAGSLETQYF
TGTGCCAGCAGCGGAATAGCGGGATCCTTAGAGACCCAGTACTTC
>.|TRBJ2-7|TRBV5-4|.
CASSRTEDISYEQYF
TGTGCCAGCAGCCGAACCGAGGACATCTCCTACGAGCAGTACTTC
>.|TRBJ2-5|TRBV4-1|TRBD1
CASSHLSRLRGGETQYF
TGCGCCAGCAGCCACCTATCGAGGCTCCGAGGGGGCGAGACCCAGTACTTC
>.|TRBJ1-5|TRBV27|TRBD1
CASSSDRVGNQPQHF
TGTGCCAGCAGTTCGGACAGGGTTGGCAATCAGCCCCAGCATTTT
>.|TRBJ1-2|TRBV10-3|.
CAISESFGLLGLSGYTF
TGTGCCATCAGTGAATCCTTCGGGCTTCTGGGACTGAGTGGCTACACCTTC
>.|TRBJ2-5|TRBV5-1|TRBD2
CASSQTSGGVKETQYF
TGCGCCAGCAGTCAGACTAGCGGGGGGGTAAAAGAGACCCAGTACTTC
>.|TRBJ1-3|TRBV12-3/TRBV12-4|.
CAGGTSGNTIYF
TGTGCCGGGGGGACCTCTGGAAACACCATATATTTT
>.|TRBJ1-1|TRBV12-5|TRBD1
CASGPGQGLNTEAFF
TGTGCTAGTGGACCCGGACAGGGTCTGAACACTGAAGCTTTCTTT
>.|TRBJ1-6|TRBV15|.
CATSGTRQNLYNSPLHF
TGTGCCACCAGCGGAACAAGACAGAATCTCTATAATTCACCCCTCCACTTT
>.|TRBJ1-5|TRBV6-2/TRBV6-3|.
CASSLNRGNQPQHF
TGTGCCAGCAGCCTCAACAGGGGCAATCAGCCCCAGCATTTT
>.|TRBJ1-2|TRBV7-9|.
CASSLAGEKDGYTF
TGTGCCAGCAGCTTGGCAGGGGAAAAGGATGGCTACACCTTC
>.|TRBJ2-3|TRBV27|TRBD2
CASNRASGTDTQYF
TGTGCCAGCAACCGGGCTAGCGGGACAGATACGCAGTATTTT
>.|TRBJ1-1|TRBV28|.
CASTLSERGGLTFF
TGTGCCAGCACCTTGAGTGAAAGGGGGGGCCTAACTTTCTTT
>.|TRBJ1-2|TRBV28|TRBD1
CASGTGGYGYTF
TGTGCCAGCGGGACAGGGGGGTATGGCTACACCTTC